Listed here are 8 T cell receptor beta chains from one sample, sequenced in a study of T cells in Graves' hyperthyroidism and ophthalmopathy. Amplification of TCR beta CDR3 regions used RNA as the template. First-round RT-PCR of the TCR CDR3 relied on the HTBI primer set. TCRdb processed the multiplex PCR reads anew with MiXCR; each CDR3 protein has one entry. The sample records hundreds of thousands of distinct CDR3 sequences, approximately 36% being singletons. Sequencing used blood. These receptors were taken from a woman aged 35 to 49 with Graves' hyperthyroidism.

The sample holds many counts of this clonotype. The V gene is TRBV7-6, the J gene TRBJ1-4; D remains ambiguous. The CDR3 length is 14 residues. CDR1 and CDR2 (germline): SGHVS, FNYEAQ. V was shortened by 2 bases and J by 7 bases, with 11 bases between the two germline ends. In nucleotides, the CDR3 is TGTGCCAGCAGCTTATGGGGTCTTACTGAAAAACTGTTTTTT. Protein sequence: CASSLWGLTEKLFF.

This clonotype was counted at least ten times. CDR3 region: CASSLVTRGSGANVLTF. In nucleotides, the CDR3 is TGTGCCAGCAGCTTAGTAACTCGGGGCTCTGGGGCCAACGTCCTGACTTTC. This chain links TRBV7-9 with TRBJ2-6; D possibly corresponds to TRBD2 (5 bases). V gave up 1 base and J gave up 0 bases, with 10 bases separating them. The CDR3 has 17 residues. CDR1 SEHNR and CDR2 FQNEAQ come from the germline V gene (reference sequence).

The chain has TRBV5-5 and TRBJ1-3; D unresolved. Germline V gene data show CDR1 as SGHKS and CDR2 as YYEKEE (reference sequence). The CDR3 spans 16 residues. V was trimmed by 4 bases and J by 0 bases, leaving 14 bases between them. The CDR3 reads CASSQDNRVSGNTIYF. CDR3 DNA: TGTGCCAGCAGCCAAGATAACCGAGTCTCTGGAAACACCATATATTTT.

This chain uses TRBV7-2 with TRBJ2-5; 10 bases fit TRBD1. The V gene's germline CDR1 is SGHTA and CDR2 FQGNSA. CDR3 size: 16 residues. Trimming took 5 bases from V and 5 from J; bases not matched to a gene: 11. CDR3 DNA sequence: TGTGCCAGCAGCCCGACAGGGGGCGGAAGAGGGGAGACCCAGTACTTC. Protein product: CASSPTGGGRGETQYF.

This clonotype was seen a handful of times. J is TRBJ2-3 and V is TRBV7-9; D uncertain. V was trimmed by 5 bases and J by 2 bases, leaving 11 bases between them. This CDR3 is built from 14 residues. Germline assignment: CDR1 SEHNR and CDR2 FQNEAQ (reference sequence). The CDR3 nucleotides read TGTGCCAGCAGCCCCCTGGATCTCACAGATACGCAGTATTTT. Amino acids: CASSPLDLTDTQYF.

At least ten counts were recorded for this clonotype. This chain connects TRBV19 to TRBJ2-5; 7 bases align to TRBD1. The CDR3 contains 16 residues. Germline values: CDR1 LNHDA, CDR2 SQIVND (reference sequence). V was pared by 5 bases and J by 0 bases, with 9 bases of the junction left unmatched. DNA for the CDR3: TGTGCCAGTAGTGTCCAGCCGACAGGGAACCAAGAGACCCAGTACTTC. This gives the protein CASSVQPTGNQETQYF.

The chain employs TRBV20-1 and TRBJ2-5; weak D call: TRBD1 (6 bases). The V and J ends lost 1 base and 5 bases respectively, with 14 bases between them. This CDR3 is built from 14 residues. Germline V gene sequence: CDR1 DFQATT, CDR2 SNEGSKA (reference sequence). The CDR3 DNA reads as TGCAGTGCTAGAGTTCCAGGGGTGTGGGAGACCCAGTACTTC. Its translation: CSARVPGVWETQYF.

As regards this clonotype: This may be a read error: a much more frequent sequence differs by one nucleotide. The V call is TRBV10-3, the J call TRBJ2-7; D is ambiguous. The CDR3 sequence is 14 residues long. CDR1 and CDR2 from the germline V gene are ENHRY and SYGVKD. V was clipped by 8 bases and J by 5 bases, with 19 bases between them. The CDR3 DNA sequence: TGTGCCATCGACGAGAGAGCAAATACCGACGAGCAGTACTTC. Amino acids: CAIDERANTDEQYF.